The sequence of this T cell receptor beta chain was determined in a study of prognosis after radiotherapy for stage I lung cancer. The wider study: Individuals with stage I non-small cell lung cancer joined the cohort between 2018 and 2019. Distant metastasis occurred in several patients at a median of roughly 7 months after radiotherapy, while some 16 showed no significant progression. Regarding the study as a whole: Whether the expanded TCR clones were tumor-specific was not determined.

Worth noting for this clonotype: Its matching antigen is unknown. Without the conserved terminal phenylalanine or tryptophan, this CDR3 likely stems from a read error. Because the CDR3's place on the DNA is in doubt, the DNA is left out and the CDR3 is given as listed by TCRdb.

Genomic DNA served as the source from which two-round multiplex PCR generated TCR beta CDR3 amplicons. The authors ran first-round PCR with primers specific to each TRBV and TRBJ gene. In TCRdb, the multiplex PCR reads were re-called with MiXCR into one record per CDR3 protein. Of under 15,000 distinct CDR3 sequences listed, nearly 55% are singletons. The germline V gene has CDR1 LNHNV and CDR2 YYDKDF (reference sequence). Ends included, the CDR3 has 9 residues. V usage is TRBV15 and J usage is TRBJ1-1. This receptor was obtained from a donor at least 50 years old with non-small cell lung cancer. Material: PBMCs, obtained before or after stereotactic body radiation therapy (not recorded which). CDR3 sequence: CATRGSGGI.